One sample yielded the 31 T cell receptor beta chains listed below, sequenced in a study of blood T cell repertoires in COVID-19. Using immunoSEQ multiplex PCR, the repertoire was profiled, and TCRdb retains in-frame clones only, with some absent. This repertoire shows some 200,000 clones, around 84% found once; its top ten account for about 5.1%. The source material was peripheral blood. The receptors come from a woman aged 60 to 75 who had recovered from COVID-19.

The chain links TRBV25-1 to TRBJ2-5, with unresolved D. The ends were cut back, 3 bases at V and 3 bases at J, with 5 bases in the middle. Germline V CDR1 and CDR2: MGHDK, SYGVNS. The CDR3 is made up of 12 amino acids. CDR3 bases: TGTGCCAGCAGTGATGAGGAAGAGACCCAGTACTTC. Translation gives CASSDEEETQYF.

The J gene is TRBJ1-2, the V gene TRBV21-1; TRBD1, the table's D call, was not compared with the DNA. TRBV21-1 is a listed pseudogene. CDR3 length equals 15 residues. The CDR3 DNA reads TGTGCCAGCAGCAAAGTGGGGCAGGGGGACTATGGCTACACCTTC. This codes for CASSKVGQGDYGYTF.

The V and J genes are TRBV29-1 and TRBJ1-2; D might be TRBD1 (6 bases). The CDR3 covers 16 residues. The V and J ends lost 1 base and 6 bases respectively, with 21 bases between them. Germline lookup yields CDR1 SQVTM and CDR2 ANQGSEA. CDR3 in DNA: TGCAGCGTTGAAGGCCCCTACAGGGAGCAAAGGGATGGCTACACCTTC. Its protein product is CSVEGPYREQRDGYTF.

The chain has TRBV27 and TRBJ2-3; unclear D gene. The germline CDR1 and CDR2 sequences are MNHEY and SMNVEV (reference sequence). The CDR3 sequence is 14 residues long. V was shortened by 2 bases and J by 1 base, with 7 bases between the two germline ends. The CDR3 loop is CASSLATGTDTQYF. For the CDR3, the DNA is TGTGCCAGCAGTTTAGCCACAGGCACAGATACGCAGTATTTT.

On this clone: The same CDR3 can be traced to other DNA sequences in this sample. The CDR3 sequence: CASSPGGSYEQYF. CDR3 bases: TGTGCCAGCAGCCCAGGGGGGTCCTACGAGCAGTACTTC. The J gene is TRBJ2-7, the V gene TRBV27; a possible D gene is TRBD1 (7 bases). The ends were cut back, 6 bases at V and 1 base at J, with 10 bases in the middle. The CDR3 contains 13 residues. The germline V gene has CDR1 MNHEY and CDR2 SMNVEV (reference sequence).

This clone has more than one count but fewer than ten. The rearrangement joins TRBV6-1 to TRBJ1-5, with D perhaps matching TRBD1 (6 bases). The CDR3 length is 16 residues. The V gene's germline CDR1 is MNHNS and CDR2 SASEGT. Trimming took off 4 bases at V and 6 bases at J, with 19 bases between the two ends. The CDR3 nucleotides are TGTGCCAGCAGTGGGCGATGGCAGGGGAGTGGTCAGCCCCAGCATTTT. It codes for CASSGRWQGSGQPQHF.

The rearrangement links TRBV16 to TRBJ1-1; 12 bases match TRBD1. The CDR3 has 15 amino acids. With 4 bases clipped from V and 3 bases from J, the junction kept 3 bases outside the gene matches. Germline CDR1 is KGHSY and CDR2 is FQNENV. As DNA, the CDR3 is TGTGCCAGCAGCCTAGGGACAGGGGGCTACACTGAAGCTTTCTTT. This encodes CASSLGTGGYTEAFF.

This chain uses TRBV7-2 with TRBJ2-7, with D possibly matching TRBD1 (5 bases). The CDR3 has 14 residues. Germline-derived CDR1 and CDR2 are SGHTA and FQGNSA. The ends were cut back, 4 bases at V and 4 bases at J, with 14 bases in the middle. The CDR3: CASSSQGHHYEQYF. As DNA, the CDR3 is TGTGCCAGCAGCTCCCAGGGTCATCATTACGAGCAGTACTTC.

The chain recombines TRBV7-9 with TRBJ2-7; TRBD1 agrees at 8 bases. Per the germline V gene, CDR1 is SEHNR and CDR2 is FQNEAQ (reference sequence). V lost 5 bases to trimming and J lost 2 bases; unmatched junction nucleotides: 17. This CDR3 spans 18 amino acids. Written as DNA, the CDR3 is TGTGCCAGCAGCGCAGGGGGCGCGGCTTCCCAGATTGCCTACGAGCAGTACTTC. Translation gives CASSAGGAASQIAYEQYF.

CDR3 in DNA: TGTGCCAGCAGCGAGGAAGAGACCCAGTACTTC. Translating gives CASSEEETQYF. The chain links TRBV7-9 to TRBJ2-5; D remains unclear. The CDR3 length is 11 residues. Looked up from germline, CDR1 is SEHNR and CDR2 is FQNEAQ (reference sequence). Trimming took 5 bases from V and 3 from J, leaving 4 bases between them.

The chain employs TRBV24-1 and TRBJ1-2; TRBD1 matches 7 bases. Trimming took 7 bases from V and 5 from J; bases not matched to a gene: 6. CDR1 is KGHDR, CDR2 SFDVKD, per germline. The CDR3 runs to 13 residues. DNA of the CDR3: TGTGCCACCAGGAAGACAGGGCCTTATGGCTACACCTTC. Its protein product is CATRKTGPYGYTF.

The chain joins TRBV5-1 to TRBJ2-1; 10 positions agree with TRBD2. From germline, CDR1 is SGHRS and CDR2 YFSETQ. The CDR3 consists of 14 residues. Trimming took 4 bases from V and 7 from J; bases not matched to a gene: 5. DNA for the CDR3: TGCGCCAGCAGCGGTCCGGGACTAGCGAATGAGCAGTTCTTC. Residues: CASSGPGLANEQFF. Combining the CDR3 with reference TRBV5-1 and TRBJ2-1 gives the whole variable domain KAGVTQTPRYLIKTRGQQVTLSCSPISGHRSVSWYQQTPGQGLQFLFEYFSETQRNKGNFPGRFSGRQFSNSRSEMNVSTLELGDSALYLCASSGPGLANEQFFGPGTRLTVL.

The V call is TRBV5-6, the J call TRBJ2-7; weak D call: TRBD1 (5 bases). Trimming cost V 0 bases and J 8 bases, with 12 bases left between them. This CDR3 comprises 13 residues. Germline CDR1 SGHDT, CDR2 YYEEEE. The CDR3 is CASSLGGRQKQYF. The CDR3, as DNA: TGTGCCAGCAGCTTGGGGGGTCGACAGAAGCAGTACTTC.

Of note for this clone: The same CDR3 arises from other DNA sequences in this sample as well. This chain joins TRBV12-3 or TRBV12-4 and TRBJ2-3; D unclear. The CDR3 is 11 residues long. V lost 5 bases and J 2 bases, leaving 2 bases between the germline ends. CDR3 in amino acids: CASSLTDTQYF. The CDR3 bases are TGTGCCAGCAGTCTCACAGATACGCAGTATTTT.

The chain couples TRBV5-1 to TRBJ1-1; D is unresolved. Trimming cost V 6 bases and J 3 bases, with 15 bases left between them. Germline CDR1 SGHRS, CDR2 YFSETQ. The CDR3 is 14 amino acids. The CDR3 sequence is CASTKRDEDTEAFF. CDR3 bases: TGCGCCAGCACCAAGCGGGATGAGGACACTGAAGCTTTCTTT.

The CDR3 DNA is TGTGCCAGCAGCCACCCTGGGGACAGGGGGGATACGCAGTATTTT. Encoded protein: CASSHPGDRGDTQYF. The rearrangement uses TRBV5-4 and TRBJ2-3; 11 positions match TRBD1. The V gene's germline CDR1 is SGHNT and CDR2 YYREEE (reference sequence). The CDR3 consists of 15 residues. J was trimmed by 6 bases and V by 4 bases; bases with no gene match: 7.

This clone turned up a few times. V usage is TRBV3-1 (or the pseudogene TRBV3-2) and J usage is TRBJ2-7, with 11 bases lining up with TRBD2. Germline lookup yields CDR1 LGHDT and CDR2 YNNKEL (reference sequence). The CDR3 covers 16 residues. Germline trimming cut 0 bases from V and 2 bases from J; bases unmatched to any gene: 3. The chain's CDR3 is CASSQDPGLAAYEQYF. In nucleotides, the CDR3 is TGTGCCAGCAGCCAAGACCCGGGACTAGCGGCCTACGAGCAGTACTTC.

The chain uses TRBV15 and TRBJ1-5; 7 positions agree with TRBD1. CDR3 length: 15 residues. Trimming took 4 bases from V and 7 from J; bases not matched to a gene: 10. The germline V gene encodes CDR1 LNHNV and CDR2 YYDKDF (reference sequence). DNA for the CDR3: TGTGCCACCAGCATAAACAGGGGCCCCCAACAGCCCCAGCATTTT. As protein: CATSINRGPQQPQHF.

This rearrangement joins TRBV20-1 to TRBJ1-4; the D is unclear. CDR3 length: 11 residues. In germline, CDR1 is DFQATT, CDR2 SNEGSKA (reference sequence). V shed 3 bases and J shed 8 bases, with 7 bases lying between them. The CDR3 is CSARAEEKLFF. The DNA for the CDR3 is TGCAGTGCTAGGGCCGAAGAAAAACTGTTTTTT.

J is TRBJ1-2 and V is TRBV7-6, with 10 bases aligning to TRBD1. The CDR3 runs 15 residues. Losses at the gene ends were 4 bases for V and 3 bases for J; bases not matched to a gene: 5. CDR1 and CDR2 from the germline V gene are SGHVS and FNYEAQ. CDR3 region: CASSSGQGGDYGYTF. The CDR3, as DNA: TGTGCCAGCAGCTCCGGACAGGGGGGAGACTATGGCTACACCTTC. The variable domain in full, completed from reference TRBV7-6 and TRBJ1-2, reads GAGVSQSPRYKVTKRGQDVALRCDPISGHVSLYWYRQALGQGPEFLTYFNYEAQQDKSGLPNDRFSAERPEGSISTLTIQRTEQRDSAMYRCASSSGQGGDYGYTFGSGTRLTVV.

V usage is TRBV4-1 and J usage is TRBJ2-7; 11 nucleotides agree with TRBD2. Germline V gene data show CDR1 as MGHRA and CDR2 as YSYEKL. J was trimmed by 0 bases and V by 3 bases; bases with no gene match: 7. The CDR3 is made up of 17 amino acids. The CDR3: CASSHPTSGGNSYEQYF. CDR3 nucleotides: TGCGCCAGCAGCCACCCAACTAGCGGGGGAAACTCCTACGAGCAGTACTTC.

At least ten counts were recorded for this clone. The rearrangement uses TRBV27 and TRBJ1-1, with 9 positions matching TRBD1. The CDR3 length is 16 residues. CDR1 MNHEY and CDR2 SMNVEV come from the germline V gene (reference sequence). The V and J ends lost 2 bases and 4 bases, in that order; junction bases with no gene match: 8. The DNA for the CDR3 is TGTGCCAGCAGTTTAGGGTCAGGACAGGGGAGCACTGAAGCTTTCTTT. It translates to CASSLGSGQGSTEAFF.

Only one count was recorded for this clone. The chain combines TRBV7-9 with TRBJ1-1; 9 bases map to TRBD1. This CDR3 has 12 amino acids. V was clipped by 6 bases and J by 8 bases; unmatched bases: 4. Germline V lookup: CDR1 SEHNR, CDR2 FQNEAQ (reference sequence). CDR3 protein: CASSLGQGEAFF. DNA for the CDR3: TGTGCCAGCAGTCTGGGACAGGGAGAAGCTTTCTTT.

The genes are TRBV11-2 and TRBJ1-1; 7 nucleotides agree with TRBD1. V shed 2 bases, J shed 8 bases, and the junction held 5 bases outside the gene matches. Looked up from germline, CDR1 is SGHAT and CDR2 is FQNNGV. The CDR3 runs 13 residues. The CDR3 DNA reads TGTGCCAGCAGCTTAAAAACAGGGGCCGAAGCTTTCTTT. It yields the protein CASSLKTGAEAFF.

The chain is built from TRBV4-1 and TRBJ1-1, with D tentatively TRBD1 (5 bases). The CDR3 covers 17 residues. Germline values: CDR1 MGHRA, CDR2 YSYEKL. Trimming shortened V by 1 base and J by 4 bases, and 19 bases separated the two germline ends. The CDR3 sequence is CASSQVWGGPEGTEAFF. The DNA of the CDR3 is TGCGCCAGCAGCCAAGTTTGGGGGGGTCCGGAGGGCACTGAAGCTTTCTTT.

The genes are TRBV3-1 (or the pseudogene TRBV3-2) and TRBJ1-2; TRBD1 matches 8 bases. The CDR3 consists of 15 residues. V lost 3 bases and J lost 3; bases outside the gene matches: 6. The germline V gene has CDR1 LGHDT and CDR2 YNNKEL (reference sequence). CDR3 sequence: CASSHPGQGYYGYTF. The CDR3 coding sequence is TGTGCCAGCAGCCACCCCGGACAGGGTTACTATGGCTACACCTTC.

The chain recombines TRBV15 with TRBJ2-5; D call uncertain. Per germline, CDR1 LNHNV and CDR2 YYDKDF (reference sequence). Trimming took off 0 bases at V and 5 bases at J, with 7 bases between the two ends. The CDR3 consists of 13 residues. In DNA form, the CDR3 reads TGTGCCACCAGCAGAGACCCGCGGGAGACCCAGTACTTC. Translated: CATSRDPRETQYF.

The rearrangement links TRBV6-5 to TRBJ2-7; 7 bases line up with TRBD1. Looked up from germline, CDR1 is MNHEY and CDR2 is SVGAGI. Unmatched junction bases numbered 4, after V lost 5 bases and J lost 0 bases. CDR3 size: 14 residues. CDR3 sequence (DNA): TGTGCCAGCAGTATGGGACAGACCTCCTACGAGCAGTACTTC. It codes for CASSMGQTSYEQYF.

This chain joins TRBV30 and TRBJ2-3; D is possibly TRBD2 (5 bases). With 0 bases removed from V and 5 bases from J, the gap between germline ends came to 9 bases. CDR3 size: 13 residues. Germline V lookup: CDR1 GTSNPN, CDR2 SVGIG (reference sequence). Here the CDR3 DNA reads TGTGCCTGGAGTGTACGAGGGAGAGATACGCAGTATTTT. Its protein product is CAWSVRGRDTQYF.

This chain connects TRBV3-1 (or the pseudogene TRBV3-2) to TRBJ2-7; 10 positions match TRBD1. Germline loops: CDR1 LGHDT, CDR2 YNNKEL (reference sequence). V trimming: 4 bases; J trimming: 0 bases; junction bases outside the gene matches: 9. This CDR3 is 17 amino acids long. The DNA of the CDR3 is TGTGCCAGCAGCCCGGGACAGGGGTACGGGGACTCCTACGAGCAGTACTTC. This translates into CASSPGQGYGDSYEQYF.

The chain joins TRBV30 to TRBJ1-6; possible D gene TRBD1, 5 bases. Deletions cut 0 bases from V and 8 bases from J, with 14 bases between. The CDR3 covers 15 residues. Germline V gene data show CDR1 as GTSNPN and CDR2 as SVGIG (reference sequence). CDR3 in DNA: TGTGCCTGGAGTGTAGGTACCCAGGGCCATTCACCCCTCCACTTT. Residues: CAWSVGTQGHSPLHF.